These T cell receptor beta chains were read from a single sample in a study of monozygotic twins with cystic fibrosis. Assay used: immunoSEQ multiplex PCR; TCRdb lists only in-frame clones, some missing. Of 25,000 to 35,000 clones listed, around 81% are singletons. The sequencing input was blood. The receptor source for this set is a girl between 2 and 10 years old with cystic fibrosis. Each CDR3 is given with its conserved first and last residue. The D gene is left open where the match is weak. Clone size, where shown, is once, few, many, or a class for clones that have expanded.

v_call	clone_size	d_call	j_call	cdr3_aa	cdr3_nt
TRBV5-4	.	TRBD2	TRBJ2-3	CASASPDGGSTDTQYF	TGTGCCAGCGCTTCTCCCGACGGGGGGAGCACAGATACGCAGTATTTT
TRBV7-9	.	TRBD1	TRBJ1-1	CASSLVSGTGGAAEAFF	TGTGCCAGCAGCTTAGTGAGCGGGACAGGGGGCGCCGCTGAAGCTTTCTTT
TRBV5-1	.	TRBD1	TRBJ1-5	CASSLGGQGPYSNQPQHF	TGCGCCAGCAGCTTGGGAGGACAGGGCCCTTATAGCAATCAGCCCCAGCATTTT
TRBV5-1	.	.	TRBJ1-5	CASSLEPGGNQPQHF	TGCGCCAGCAGCTTGGAACCAGGGGGCAATCAGCCCCAGCATTTT
TRBV28	.	.	TRBJ1-5	CAGNGGSNQPQHF	TGTGCCGGTAACGGGGGTAGCAATCAGCCCCAGCATTTT
TRBV28	.	.	TRBJ2-7	CASSFVPLSPEQYF	TGTGCCAGCAGTTTCGTCCCCCTTTCTCCCGAGCAGTACTTC
TRBV25-1	.	TRBD2	TRBJ2-3	CASSGPGLAGLNTDTQYF	TGTGCCAGCAGTGGGCCGGGACTAGCGGGATTAAACACAGATACGCAGTATTTT
TRBV7-9	.	.	TRBJ1-1	CASSFTGNTEAFF	TGTGCCAGCAGCTTCACAGGGAACACTGAAGCTTTCTTT
TRBV4-2	.	TRBD2	TRBJ2-7	CASSQELAGGPHEQYF	TGTGCCAGCAGCCAAGAGCTAGCGGGAGGGCCCCACGAGCAGTACTTC
TRBV5-1	.	TRBD1	TRBJ2-7	CASSLGGTGAYEQYF	TGCGCCAGCAGCCTTGGGGGGACAGGGGCCTACGAGCAGTACTTC
TRBV19	.	.	TRBJ2-1	CASSTGTPRLEQQFF	TGTGCCAGTAGTACCGGTACCCCCAGACTGGAACAGCAGTTCTTC
TRBV18	.	.	TRBJ1-1	CASSPRAEVEAFF	TGTGCCAGCTCACCAAGGGCAGAAGTAGAAGCTTTCTTT
TRBV30	.	TRBD1	TRBJ1-3	CAWSTGGDGNTIYF	TGTGCCTGGTCGACAGGGGGCGATGGAAACACCATATATTTT
TRBV25-1	.	.	TRBJ2-3	CASSELTGSGFSTDTQYF	TGTGCCAGCAGTGAACTGACAGGGAGCGGGTTTAGCACAGATACGCAGTATTTT
TRBV29-1	.	.	TRBJ2-2	CSVETRLTGELFF	TGCAGCGTTGAAACTCGTCTGACCGGGGAGCTGTTTTTT
TRBV27	once	TRBD1	TRBJ1-5	CASSLGTGGNQPQHF	TGTGCCAGCAGTTTGGGGACAGGGGGTAATCAGCCCCAGCATTTT
TRBV13	.	TRBD2	TRBJ2-1	CASSWIAGVGDEQFF	TGTGCCAGCAGTTGGATAGCGGGAGTAGGAGATGAGCAGTTCTTC
TRBV7-8	.	.	TRBJ1-1	CASSLGIWGMNTEAFF	TGTGCCAGCAGCTTGGGTATCTGGGGGATGAACACTGAAGCTTTCTTT